This T cell receptor (beta chain) emerged from a study of T-cell reconstitution after alpha-beta-depleted transplantation in children. Regarding the study as a whole: A year had passed since transplant, and T-cell counts and diversity by then came mostly from newly produced T cells. High day-60 TCRbeta diversity in some patients came from surviving recipient T cells and thymic progenitors.

The table lists this clonotype with many counts. Antigen specificity is unknown. This sample's TCRbeta library carried unique molecular identifier barcodes. TCRdb re-called the PCR reads through MiXCR, storing one row per CDR3 protein. The data show 200,000 to 250,000 distinct CDR3 sequences, roughly a tenth seen once. The germline V gene has CDR1 SGHRS and CDR2 YFSETQ. This CDR3 is built from 15 residues. The V end was cut by 0 bases, the J end by 3 bases, with 13 bases between. This clonotype was sampled from a child less than two years old with acute myeloid leukemia, due to receive a stem cell transplant. The material was PBMCs, obtained before TCRalphabeta/CD19-depleted stem cell transplant. The genes are TRBV5-1 and TRBJ2-7; D is tentatively TRBD1 or TRBD2 (5 bases each). CDR3 loop: CASSLERGVGYEQYF. In DNA form, the CDR3 reads TGCGCCAGCAGCTTGGAGAGAGGGGTAGGCTACGAGCAGTACTTC.